This T cell receptor beta chain was recorded in a study of CD8 T cells in ankylosing spondylitis. Germline V CDR1 and CDR2: ENHRY, SYGVKD. V lost 0 bases, J lost 4 bases, and 11 bases lay in between. This CDR3 has 15 residues. The study, taken as a whole, reports: Peripheral blood held disease-linked clones only at relatively low frequency, and these were CD8+. Typical of ankylosing spondylitis blood, it appeared, was a TCR beta motif of eight highly homologous variants. Some motif variants had been reported before (in reactive arthritis synovial fluid and blood).

Comments on this clonotype: Its antigen remains unknown.

Preparation of TCR beta libraries was done by quantitative 5'-RACE with molecular barcodes. TCRdb independently ran MiXCR on the 5' RACE reads; one entry per CDR3 protein. The sample lists around 450,000 distinct CDR3 sequences, approximately 26% occurring once. Sequencing was done on a sample of blood, either unsorted or a sorted T cell fraction (not recorded which). This chain connects TRBV10-3 to TRBJ2-3; D possibly corresponds to TRBD2 (6 bases). This sequence originates from a male donor with ankylosing spondylitis. This CDR3 reads CAISESTSLADTQYF. Written as DNA, the CDR3 is TGTGCCATCAGTGAGTCCACTAGCTTGGCAGATACGCAGTATTTT.